The 2 T cell receptor beta chains in this list originate from one sample, sequenced in a study of Ad26.COV2.S vaccination and SARS-CoV-2 variants. Here immunoSEQ multiplex PCR was the method, and the copy in TCRdb shows in-frame clones only, minus some. The table shows hundreds of thousands of clones, with about 89% occurring only once. Sample treatment: some 20 received Ad26.COV2.S at low or high dose, single or two shots; about 5 received placebo; per-sample allocation not given. Samples analyzed were those drawn on day 63 after the first vaccine or placebo injection. Sequencing used peripheral blood, obtained in a trial of Ad26.COV2.S vaccine versus placebo. These receptors were taken from a person between 18 and 60 years old who received the Ad26.COV2.S COVID-19 vaccine or a placebo.

The J gene is TRBJ2-3, the V gene TRBV5-1; TRBD2 matches at 9 bases. This CDR3 contains 16 residues. The trim removed 4 bases at V and 3 bases at J, leaving 9 bases unmatched. Germline lookup yields CDR1 SGHRS and CDR2 YFSETQ. The CDR3 protein is CASSRGGRAGTDTQYF. For the CDR3, the DNA is TGCGCCAGCAGCAGGGGCGGGAGGGCCGGGACAGATACGCAGTATTTT. The variable domain in full, completed from reference TRBV5-1 and TRBJ2-3, reads KAGVTQTPRYLIKTRGQQVTLSCSPISGHRSVSWYQQTPGQGLQFLFEYFSETQRNKGNFPGRFSGRQFSNSRSEMNVSTLELGDSALYLCASSRGGRAGTDTQYFGPGTRLTVL.

This clone was seen more than once but under ten times. The genes are TRBV3-1 (or the pseudogene TRBV3-2) and TRBJ1-3; D gene ambiguous. V lost 4 bases and J lost 4, with 8 bases in between. Germline CDR1 reads LGHDT; CDR2 reads YNNKEL (reference sequence). The CDR3 length is 13 residues. CDR3 region: CASSLDGGNTIYF. The CDR3 DNA reads as TGTGCCAGCAGCCTGGACGGGGGAAACACCATATATTTT.